These 30 T cell receptor beta chains were all obtained from the same sample, sequenced in a study of T cell responses to AZD1222 COVID-19 vaccine. This table comes from immunoSEQ multiplex PCR, and its TCRdb copy is limited to in-frame clones, with some not included. Of about 55,000 clones listed, approximately 88% are singletons. The material was peripheral blood, obtained on day 0 of AZD1222 vaccination. The receptors here all came from an adult in good health.

This clone has a single count. The chain joins TRBV29-1 to TRBJ1-1; D perhaps matches TRBD1 (5 bases). This CDR3 comprises 11 residues. The ends were cut back, 8 bases at V and 1 base at J, with 8 bases in the middle. Germline V gene data show CDR1 as SQVTM and CDR2 as ANQGSEA. The CDR3 DNA is TGCAGCTGGGGGAGGAACACTGAAGCTTTCTTT. It is translated as CSWGRNTEAFF.

DNA of the CDR3: TGCAGTGCTAGTCCGAACCGGGACACTACGGGAGAGCAGTACTTC. Its protein is CSASPNRDTTGEQYF. The V and J genes are TRBV20-1 and TRBJ2-7; a weak D match, TRBD1 (6 bases). The V and J ends lost 3 bases and 7 bases respectively, with 22 bases between them. The CDR3 is 15 amino acids. Germline CDR1 and CDR2: DFQATT and SNEGSKA (reference sequence).

The gene calls are TRBV7-3 and TRBJ2-1, with 16 bases aligning to TRBD2. The CDR3 extends over 14 amino acids. The V and J ends lost 4 bases and 15 bases, in that order; junction bases with no gene match: 6. From germline, CDR1 is SGHTA and CDR2 FQGTGA. The CDR3 protein is CASSSGLAGGLLFF. In nucleotides, the CDR3 is TGTGCCAGCAGCTCGGGACTAGCGGGAGGGTTGCTGTTCTTC.

The V gene is TRBV28, the J gene TRBJ2-5; perhaps TRBD2 as D (5 bases). Germline V gene sequence: CDR1 MDHEN, CDR2 SYDVKM. The CDR3 consists of 12 residues. Trimming took 8 bases from V and 3 from J, leaving 10 bases between them. The CDR3 sequence: CASALGEETQYF. The CDR3 DNA follows: TGTGCCAGCGCCCTGGGAGAAGAGACCCAGTACTTC.

The rearrangement links TRBV5-6 to TRBJ2-1; 11 nucleotides match TRBD2. The V gene end was trimmed by 4 bases and the J gene end by 10 bases; junction bases not matched to a gene: 10. Germline V gene lookup returns CDR1 SGHDT and CDR2 YYEEEE. The CDR3 runs to 15 residues. CDR3 nucleotides: TGTGCCAGCAGCGCGATTAGCGGGAGGGCCGGGGAGCAGTTCTTC. It is translated as CASSAISGRAGEQFF.

This clone was seen a few times. The V gene is TRBV7-6, the J gene TRBJ2-2; D is uncertain. The CDR3 sequence is 17 residues long. Trimming took 5 bases from V and 5 from J, leaving 21 bases between them. Per the germline V gene, CDR1 is SGHVS and CDR2 is FNYEAQ. This chain's CDR3 is CASSHSGGGRLTGELFF. In DNA, the CDR3 is TGTGCCAGCAGCCACTCGGGCGGTGGCCGCTTAACCGGGGAGCTGTTTTTT. Using reference TRBV7-6 and TRBJ2-2 for the parts outside the CDR3, the full variable domain is GAGVSQSPRYKVTKRGQDVALRCDPISGHVSLYWYRQALGQGPEFLTYFNYEAQQDKSGLPNDRFSAERPEGSISTLTIQRTEQRDSAMYRCASSHSGGGRLTGELFFGEGSRLTVL.

This clone occurred once. The chain employs TRBV6-5 and TRBJ2-1, with 8 bases matching TRBD2. V dropped 8 bases and J dropped 7; count of bases not matched to a gene: 13. The CDR3 covers 15 residues. Germline loops: CDR1 MNHEY, CDR2 SVGAGI. The CDR3 coding sequence is TGTGCCAGCGCAAAGAGAGCGGGAGCGGGTAATGAGCAGTTCTTC. Residues: CASAKRAGAGNEQFF.

The J gene is TRBJ1-6, the V gene TRBV18; D ambiguous. Looked up from germline, CDR1 is KGHSH and CDR2 is LQKENI. CDR3 size: 15 residues. Between the trimmed V and J ends, which lost 2 bases and 8 bases, there was a span of 13 bases. CDR3 residues: CASSPTLPGYSPLHF. CDR3 bases: TGTGCCAGCTCACCAACTCTGCCAGGTTATTCACCCCTCCACTTT.

The chain couples TRBV12-5 to TRBJ2-1; 8 bases match TRBD1. Germline V lookup: CDR1 LGHNT, CDR2 FRNRAP. The CDR3 is 12 residues long. With V trimmed by 5 bases and J by 10 bases, 4 bases remained unmatched. CDR3 region: CASGPHRGEQFF. In DNA form, the CDR3 reads TGTGCTAGTGGTCCCCACAGGGGGGAGCAGTTCTTC.

This chain connects TRBV7-3 to TRBJ2-2; 9 bases match TRBD2. Germline lookup yields CDR1 SGHTA and CDR2 FQGTGA. Unmatched junction bases numbered 11, after V lost 2 bases and J lost 1 base. CDR3 length equals 19 residues. The chain's CDR3 is CASSLFPTSGYQNTGELFF. The CDR3 nucleotides are TGTGCCAGCAGCTTATTCCCGACTAGCGGTTACCAGAACACCGGGGAGCTGTTTTTT. The variable domain in full, with the rest retrieved from reference TRBV7-3 and TRBJ2-2, is GAGVSQTPSNKVTEKGKYVELRCDPISGHTALYWYRQSLGQGPEFLIYFQGTGAADDSGLPNDRFFAVRPEGSVSTLKIQRTERGDSAVYLCASSLFPTSGYQNTGELFFGEGSRLTVL.

The V and J genes are TRBV18 and TRBJ1-5, with 9 nucleotides matching TRBD1. CDR3 length: 15 residues. Germline CDR1 reads KGHSH; CDR2 reads LQKENI. The V and J ends lost 5 bases and 0 bases, in that order; junction bases with no gene match: 2. CDR3 DNA: TGTGCCAGCTCAGGACAGGGGAATAGCAATCAGCCCCAGCATTTT. Its protein is CASSGQGNSNQPQHF. Based on the CDR3 plus reference TRBV18 and TRBJ1-5, the full variable domain is NAGVMQNPRHLVRRRGQEARLRCSPMKGHSHVYWYRQLPEEGLKFMVYLQKENIIDESGMPKERFSAEFPKEGPSILRIQQVVRGDSAAYFCASSGQGNSNQPQHFGDGTRLSIL.

This clone has only a few counts. The V and J genes are TRBV24-1 and TRBJ2-1; 8 bases are shared with TRBD2. The CDR3 covers 17 residues. V lost 3 bases, J lost 9 bases, and 15 bases stayed unmatched. The V gene's germline CDR1 is KGHDR and CDR2 SFDVKD. The CDR3 is CATSDLSAGTREGEQFF. The CDR3 nucleotides read TGTGCCACCAGTGATCTGTCGGCCGGGACTAGGGAGGGTGAGCAGTTCTTC.

The chain combines TRBV3-1 (or the pseudogene TRBV3-2) with TRBJ2-7; D perhaps matches TRBD1 (6 bases). Germline loops: CDR1 LGHDT, CDR2 YNNKEL (reference sequence). V lost 1 base and J lost 6, with 13 bases in between. CDR3 length: 14 amino acids. CDR3: CASSQVVTGSEQYF. CDR3 sequence (DNA): TGTGCCAGCAGCCAAGTTGTCACAGGGAGCGAGCAGTACTTC.

This chain links TRBV4-3 with TRBJ1-3; D unclear. V was shortened by 4 bases and J by 0 bases, with 4 bases between the two germline ends. Germline CDR1 LGHNA, CDR2 YSLEER. The CDR3 has 13 amino acids. CDR3 residues: CASSPGSGNTIYF. DNA of the CDR3: TGCGCCAGCAGCCCTGGCTCTGGAAACACCATATATTTT.

The chain has TRBV19 and TRBJ1-1, with a possible D match to TRBD1 (5 bases). The CDR3 length is 15 residues. V gave up 4 bases and J gave up 3 bases, with 15 bases separating them. CDR1 LNHDA and CDR2 SQIVND come from the germline V gene (reference sequence). The CDR3 here is CASSRGFTQDTEAFF. CDR3 nucleotide sequence: TGTGCCAGTAGTAGGGGCTTCACCCAGGACACTGAAGCTTTCTTT.

This clone came up once. V gene TRBV11-1 combines with J gene TRBJ2-7; 9 nucleotides match TRBD1. Germline CDR1 and CDR2: SGHAT and FQDESV (reference sequence). The CDR3 spans 15 residues. V lost 4 bases to trimming and J lost 3 bases; unmatched junction nucleotides: 7. CDR3 DNA: TGTGCCAGCAGCTCCCGGGACAGGGCCCGCTACGAGCAGTACTTC. Translated: CASSSRDRARYEQYF.

V usage is TRBV24-1 and J usage is TRBJ1-1, with TRBD1 identical over 8 bases. This CDR3 has 14 amino acids. With V trimmed by 7 bases and J by 4 bases, 7 bases remained unmatched. Germline V gives CDR1 KGHDR, CDR2 SFDVKD. The CDR3 nucleotides read TGTGCCACCAGAGCGACAGGGGAGGGCACTGAAGCTTTCTTT. It codes for CATRATGEGTEAFF.

This clone was seen just once. The chain joins TRBV30 to TRBJ2-7, with 9 bases aligning to TRBD1. Losses at the gene ends were 0 bases for V and 6 bases for J; bases not matched to a gene: 9. Germline V lookup: CDR1 GTSNPN, CDR2 SVGIG (reference sequence). This CDR3 is built from 15 residues. DNA of the CDR3: TGTGCCTGGAGTGTATACAGGGGGCGTTTTGGCGAGCAGTACTTC. Its protein is CAWSVYRGRFGEQYF.

The rearrangement uses TRBV19 and TRBJ2-3; D is undetermined. Germline V gene sequence: CDR1 LNHDA, CDR2 SQIVND (reference sequence). The V end lost 4 bases, the J end lost 2 bases, and 13 bases lay between the germline ends. CDR3 length: 15 amino acids. This chain's CDR3 is CASSKDARLTDTQYF. The CDR3 DNA reads as TGTGCCAGTAGTAAGGACGCCAGACTCACAGATACGCAGTATTTT. Looking up the rest from reference TRBV19 and TRBJ2-3 gives the full variable domain: DGGITQSPKYLFRKEGQNVTLSCEQNLNHDAMYWYRQDPGQGLRLIYYSQIVNDFQKGDIAEGYSVSREKKESFPLTVTSAQKNPTAFYLCASSKDARLTDTQYFGPGTRLTVL.

V gene TRBV6-5 combines with J gene TRBJ2-7; maybe TRBD2 (6 bases). The CDR3 contains 13 residues. Per germline, CDR1 MNHEY and CDR2 SVGAGI. V was shortened by 8 bases and J by 4 bases, with 15 bases between the two germline ends. The CDR3 nucleotides read TGTGCCAGCGGACGGGACTCAACTTACGAGCAGTACTTC. Amino acids: CASGRDSTYEQYF.

This clone was observed a few times. V and J are TRBV7-2 and TRBJ2-3; a weak D match, TRBD2 (5 bases). The germline gives CDR1 SGHTA, CDR2 FQGNSA. This CDR3 has 15 residues. V was cut by 3 bases and J by 1 base, with 11 bases left in between. The CDR3 nucleotides are TGTGCCAGCAGCTTTTGGGGTAGCGGCACAGATACGCAGTATTTT. This gives the protein CASSFWGSGTDTQYF.

The chain combines TRBV7-8 with TRBJ1-5, with 11 bases lining up with TRBD1. Germline assignment: CDR1 SGHVS and CDR2 FQNEAQ. The ends lost 6 bases at V and 2 bases at J; junction bases unmatched: 3. CDR3 size: 15 residues. DNA for the CDR3: TGTGCCAGCAGTTCGGACAGGGGGCGCAATCAGCCCCAGCATTTT. This gives the protein CASSSDRGRNQPQHF. Filled out from reference TRBV7-8 and TRBJ1-5, the complete variable domain reads GAGVSQSPRYKVAKRGQDVALRCDPISGHVSLFWYQQALGQGPEFLTYFQNEAQLDKSGLPSDRFFAERPEGSVSTLKIQRTQQEDSAVYLCASSSDRGRNQPQHFGDGTRLSIL.

This clone occurred a few times. This rearrangement joins TRBV6-2 or TRBV6-3 to TRBJ1-4; tentatively, D is TRBD1 (5 bases). The germline V gene has CDR1 MNHEY and CDR2 SVGEGT. The germline V and J ends were trimmed by 4 bases and 6 bases, with 12 bases remaining between them. The CDR3 loop spans 14 amino acids. The CDR3 loop reads CASSSGTVHEKLFF. The CDR3 coding sequence is TGTGCCAGCAGTTCCGGGACGGTACATGAAAAACTGTTTTTT.

This clone appeared a single time. The V and J genes are TRBV19 and TRBJ1-1; D perhaps matches TRBD1 (5 bases). Germline V lookup: CDR1 LNHDA, CDR2 SQIVND (reference sequence). V dropped 3 bases and J dropped 4 bases, with 9 bases sitting between them. CDR3 size: 13 residues. CDR3 sequence (DNA): TGTGCCAGTAGTATTTCAGGGCCCACTGAAGCTTTCTTT. Encoded protein: CASSISGPTEAFF.

Here the CDR3 DNA reads TGTGCCAGTAGAAGAGCACTGGGAGGAGTGGCAGATACGCAGTATTTT. Residues: CASRRALGGVADTQYF. J is TRBJ2-3 and V is TRBV19, with D perhaps matching TRBD2 (6 bases). The CDR3 sequence is 16 residues long. CDR1 is LNHDA and CDR2 is SQIVND in the germline V gene (reference sequence). Trimming stripped 6 bases from V and 4 bases from J, with 20 bases between.

V usage is TRBV19 and J usage is TRBJ1-6; no reliable D call. This CDR3 is built from 11 residues. Between the trimmed V and J ends, which lost 8 bases and 10 bases, there was a span of 9 bases. Germline V gene data show CDR1 as LNHDA and CDR2 as SQIVND (reference sequence). CDR3 sequence: CASCLMSPLHF. The CDR3 region has the DNA TGTGCCAGTTGTCTAATGTCACCCCTCCACTTT. The entire variable domain, with the rest obtained from reference TRBV19 and TRBJ1-6, is as follows: DGGITQSPKYLFRKEGQNVTLSCEQNLNHDAMYWYRQDPGQGLRLIYYSQIVNDFQKGDIAEGYSVSREKKESFPLTVTSAQKNPTAFYLCASCLMSPLHFGNGTRLTVT.

The CDR3 sequence is CASSPDRGRKNYGYTF. The CDR3 DNA is TGTGCCAGCAGCCCGGACAGGGGGCGAAAGAACTATGGCTACACCTTC. The rearrangement joins TRBV2 to TRBJ1-2; 11 nucleotides line up with TRBD1. Germline V gives CDR1 SNHLY, CDR2 FYNNEI. This CDR3 contains 16 residues. Germline trimming cut 6 bases from V and 2 bases from J; bases unmatched to any gene: 8.

The V gene is TRBV5-1, the J gene TRBJ1-1; D not resolved. Germline CDR1 SGHRS, CDR2 YFSETQ. The CDR3 runs 15 residues. V was pared by 0 bases and J by 4 bases, with 13 bases between. In nucleotides, the CDR3 is TGCGCCAGCAGCTTGGCTCCGGGTGCGAGCACTGAAGCTTTCTTT. It yields the protein CASSLAPGASTEAFF.

This chain uses TRBV28 with TRBJ1-5; no clear D. V dropped 7 bases and J dropped 4 bases, with 17 bases sitting between them. CDR3 size: 15 residues. CDR1 is MDHEN, CDR2 SYDVKM, per germline. The CDR3 DNA reads TGTGCCAGCACTGTATTGGTGGGTGGGAATCAGCCCCAGCATTTT. Its protein product is CASTVLVGGNQPQHF. The whole variable domain, remainder taken from reference TRBV28 and TRBJ1-5, is DVKVTQSSRYLVKRTGEKVFLECVQDMDHENMFWYRQDPGLGLRLIYFSYDVKMKEKGDIPEGYSVSREKKERFSLILESASTNQTSMYLCASTVLVGGNQPQHFGDGTRLSIL.

V is TRBV7-9 and J is TRBJ2-1; no clear D gene. Deletions cut 5 bases from V and 12 bases from J, with 17 bases between. Germline CDR1 is SEHNR and CDR2 is FQNEAQ (reference sequence). CDR3 length: 13 amino acids. The CDR3 sequence is CASSVSLSAGQFF. The CDR3, as DNA: TGTGCCAGCAGCGTAAGTCTGTCTGCAGGGCAGTTCTTC.